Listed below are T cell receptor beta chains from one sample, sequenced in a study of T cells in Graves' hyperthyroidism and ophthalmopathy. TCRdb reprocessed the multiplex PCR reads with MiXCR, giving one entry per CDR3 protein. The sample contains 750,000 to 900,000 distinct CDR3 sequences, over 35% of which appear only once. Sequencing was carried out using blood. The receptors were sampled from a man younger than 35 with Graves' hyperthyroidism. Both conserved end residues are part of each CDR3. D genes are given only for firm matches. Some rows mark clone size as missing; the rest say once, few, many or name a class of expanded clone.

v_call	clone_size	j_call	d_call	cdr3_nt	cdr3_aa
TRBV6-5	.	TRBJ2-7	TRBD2	TGTGCCAGCAGTGCCGCCAGCGGGAGCTCCTACGAGCAGTACTTC	CASSAASGSSYEQYF
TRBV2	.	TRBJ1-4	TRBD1	TGTGCCAGCAGAGTGGACAGGGTGATACTGTTTTTT	CASRVDRVILFF
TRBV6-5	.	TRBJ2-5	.	TGTGCCAGCAGTTCGATCCCGGGGATGGAGACCCAGTACTTC	CASSSIPGMETQYF
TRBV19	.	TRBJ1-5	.	TGTGCCAGTAGTATAGATTGGGGCAGGACGAGCAATCAGCCCCAGCATTTT	CASSIDWGRTSNQPQHF
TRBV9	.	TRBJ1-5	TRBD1	TGTGCCAGCAGCGGGGGACAGACTAGCAATCAGCCCCAGCATTTT	CASSGGQTSNQPQHF
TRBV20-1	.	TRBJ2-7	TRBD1	TGCAGTGCGGAAGGGACAGGGATCGAGCAGTACTTC	CSAEGTGIEQYF
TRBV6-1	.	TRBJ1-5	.	TGTGCCAGCAGACTGGGCTCGGACACCACCTACGAGCATTTT	CASRLGSDTTYEHF
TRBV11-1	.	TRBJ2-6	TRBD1	TGTGCCAGCAGCTTAGGGATGGGACAGATGTCCCCCTCTGGGGCCAACGTCCTGACTTTC	CASSLGMGQMSPSGANVLTF
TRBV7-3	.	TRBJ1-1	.	TGTGCCAGCAGCTTAAATCCGGGATCCATGAACACTGAAGCTTTCTTT	CASSLNPGSMNTEAFF
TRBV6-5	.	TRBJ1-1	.	TGTGCCAGCTGGGACCCCCGTCGGACTGAAGCTTTCTTT	CASWDPRRTEAFF
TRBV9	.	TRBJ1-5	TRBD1	TGTGCCAGCAGCGTAGAAGGGACAGGTCGCAATCAGCCCCAGCATTTT	CASSVEGTGRNQPQHF
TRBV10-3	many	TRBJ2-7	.	TGTGCCAACCCGGCCCCAATAAGCGACTACTACGAGCAGTACTTC	CANPAPISDYYEQYF
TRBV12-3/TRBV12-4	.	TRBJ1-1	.	TGTGCCAGCAGCCAAGAATGGTCGGACACTGAAGCTTTCTTT	CASSQEWSDTEAFF
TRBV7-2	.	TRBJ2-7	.	TGTGCCAATAGGTCCATCGGGGGGCCCGTCTACGAGCAGTACTTC	CANRSIGGPVYEQYF
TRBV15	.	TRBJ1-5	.	TGTGCCACCAGCAGCGGTGGCGCGGTGAACACCTACGAGCATTTT	CATSSGGAVNTYEHF
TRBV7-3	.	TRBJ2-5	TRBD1	TGTGCCAGCAGCCAAGAAGGGGACAGGGGTGAGACCCAGTACTTC	CASSQEGDRGETQYF
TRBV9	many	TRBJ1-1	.	TGTGCCAGCAGCGTAGGGGGGGCCGGTGAAGCTTTCTTT	CASSVGGAGEAFF
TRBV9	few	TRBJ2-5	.	TGTGCCAGCAGCGAGCCCCTCGTCTCGGGCCAAGAGACCCAGTACTTC	CASSEPLVSGQETQYF
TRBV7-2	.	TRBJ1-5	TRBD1	TGTGCCAGCAGCAAAGCAGGGGGTGGCAATCAGCCCCAGCATTTT	CASSKAGGGNQPQHF
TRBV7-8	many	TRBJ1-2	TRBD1	TGTGCCAGCAGCTTGTTGCCTTCCGGGACAGGGCATGGCTACACCTTC	CASSLLPSGTGHGYTF
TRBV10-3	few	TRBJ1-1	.	TGTGCCAGCAGTTTAGGGACCGAAGGTGGCACTGAAGCTTTCTTT	CASSLGTEGGTEAFF
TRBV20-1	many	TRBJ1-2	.	TGCAGTGCCTACGGGGTCTATGGCTACACCTTC	CSAYGVYGYTF
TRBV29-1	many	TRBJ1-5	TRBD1	TGCAGCGTTGTCCCACAGGGGGTTGGACAGCCCCAGCATTTT	CSVVPQGVGQPQHF
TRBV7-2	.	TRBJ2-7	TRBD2	TGTGCCAGCAGCTTTATCCCGAAGCGGGGGGACTACGAGCAGTACTTC	CASSFIPKRGDYEQYF
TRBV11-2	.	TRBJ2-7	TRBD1	TGTGCCAGCAGCTCCAGGGGGCGCGTCGGTGTATTGCGCGAGCAGTACTTC	CASSSRGRVGVLREQYF
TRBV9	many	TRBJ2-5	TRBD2	TGTGCCAGCAGCGTTAGCGGGGTCGTGGAGACCCAGTACTTC	CASSVSGVVETQYF
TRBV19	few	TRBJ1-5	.	TGTGCCAGTAGTAAAAATGTTGGCCAGGGCAACAATCAGCCCCAGCATTTT	CASSKNVGQGNNQPQHF
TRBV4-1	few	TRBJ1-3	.	TGCGCCAGCAGCCAAGTAAACACCATATATTTT	CASSQVNTIYF
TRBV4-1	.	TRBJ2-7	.	TGCGCCAGCAGCCAAGTTGAGAACTACGAGCAGTGCTTC	CASSQVENYEQCF
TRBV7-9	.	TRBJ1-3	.	TGTGCCAGCAGTCATAACCTAGGGTTCCTCTCTGGAAACACCATATATTTT	CASSHNLGFLSGNTIYF
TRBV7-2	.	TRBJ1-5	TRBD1	TGTGCCAGCAGCCTAGGACAGGCCTATCAGCCCCAGCATTTT	CASSLGQAYQPQHF
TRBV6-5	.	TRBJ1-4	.	TGTGCCAGCAGCTTCGAACACGAAAAACTGTTTTTT	CASSFEHEKLFF
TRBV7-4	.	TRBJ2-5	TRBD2	TGTGCCAGCAGCTTCACTCGACTAGCGTGTCAAGAGACCCAGTACTTC	CASSFTRLACQETQYF
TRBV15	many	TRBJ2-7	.	TGTGCCACCAGCAGTGGGAATGGGCAGGCCGCCTACGAGCAGTACTTC	CATSSGNGQAAYEQYF
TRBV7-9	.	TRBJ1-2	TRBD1	TGTGCCAGCAGCTTGACAGGGGATACCTATGGCTACACCTTC	CASSLTGDTYGYTF
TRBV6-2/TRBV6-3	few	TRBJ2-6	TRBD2	TGTGCCAGCAGTTACTCGGGAGGGCCAAGGGCCAACGTCCTGACTTTC	CASSYSGGPRANVLTF
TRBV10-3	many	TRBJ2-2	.	TGTGCCATCAGTGAAAGCGGGGAGCTGTTTTTT	CAISESGELFF
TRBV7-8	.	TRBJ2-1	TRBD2	TGTGCCAGCAGCTTATCGATAGCGGGAAGAGAGCAGTTCTTC	CASSLSIAGREQFF
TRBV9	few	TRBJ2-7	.	TGTGCCAGCAGCGCCCCAAACTCCTACGAGCAGTACTTC	CASSAPNSYEQYF
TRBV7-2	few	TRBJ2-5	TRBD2	TGTGCCAGCAGCTCCGCTAGCGGGGGGCAAGAGACCCAGTACTTC	CASSSASGGQETQYF
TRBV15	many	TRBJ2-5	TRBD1	TGTGCCACCAGGACAGGGGCCACGGAGACCCAGTACTTC	CATRTGATETQYF
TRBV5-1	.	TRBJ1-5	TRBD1	TGCGCCAGCAGCAAGGGTCAGGGGGCATCACCCCAGCATTTT	CASSKGQGASPQHF
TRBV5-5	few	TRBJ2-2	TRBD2	TGTGCCAGCAGTGGGGAGGGAACCGGGGAGCTGTTTTTT	CASSGEGTGELFF
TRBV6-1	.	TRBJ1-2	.	TGTGCCAGCAGTGAATCGGCTGGTAACACCTTC	CASSESAGNTF
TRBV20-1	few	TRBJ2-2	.	TGCAGTGCTAGAGATCTAGGGGACACCGGGGAGCTGTTTTTT	CSARDLGDTGELFF